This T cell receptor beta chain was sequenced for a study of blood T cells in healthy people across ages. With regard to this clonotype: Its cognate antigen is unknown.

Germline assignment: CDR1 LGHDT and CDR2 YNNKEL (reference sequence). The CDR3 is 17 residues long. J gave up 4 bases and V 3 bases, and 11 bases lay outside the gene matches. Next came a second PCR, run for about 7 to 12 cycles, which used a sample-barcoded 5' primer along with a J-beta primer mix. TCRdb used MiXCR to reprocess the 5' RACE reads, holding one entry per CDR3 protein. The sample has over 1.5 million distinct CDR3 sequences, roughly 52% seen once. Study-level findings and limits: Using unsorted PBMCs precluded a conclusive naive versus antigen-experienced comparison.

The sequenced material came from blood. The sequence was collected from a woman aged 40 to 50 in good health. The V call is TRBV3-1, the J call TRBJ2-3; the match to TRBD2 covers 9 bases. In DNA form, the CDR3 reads TGTGCCAGCAGCCAGAAAGCGCGGGGGGGGGCCCCAGATACGCAGTATTTT. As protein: CASSQKARGGAPDTQYF.